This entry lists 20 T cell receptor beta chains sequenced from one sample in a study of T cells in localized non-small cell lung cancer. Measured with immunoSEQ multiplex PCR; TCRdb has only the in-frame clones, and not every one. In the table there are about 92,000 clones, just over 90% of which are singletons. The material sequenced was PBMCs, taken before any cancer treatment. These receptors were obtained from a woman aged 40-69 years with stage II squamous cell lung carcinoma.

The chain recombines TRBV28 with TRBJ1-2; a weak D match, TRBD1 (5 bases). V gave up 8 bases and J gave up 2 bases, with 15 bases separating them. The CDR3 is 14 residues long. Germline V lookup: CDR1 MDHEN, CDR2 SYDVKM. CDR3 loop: CASRKEGTNYGYTF. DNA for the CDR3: TGTGCCAGCCGGAAGGAGGGGACCAACTATGGCTACACCTTC.

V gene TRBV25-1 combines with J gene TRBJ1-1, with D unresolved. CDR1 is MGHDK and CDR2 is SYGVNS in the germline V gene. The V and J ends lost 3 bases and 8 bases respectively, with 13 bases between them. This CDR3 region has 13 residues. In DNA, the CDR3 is TGTGCCAGCAGTGACCCCTTACATGACGAAGCTTTCTTT. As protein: CASSDPLHDEAFF.

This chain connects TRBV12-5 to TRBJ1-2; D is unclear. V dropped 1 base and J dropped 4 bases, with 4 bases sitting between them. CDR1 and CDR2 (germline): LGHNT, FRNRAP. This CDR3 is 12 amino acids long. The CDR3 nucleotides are TGTGCTAGTGGTTTGGACTCCTATGGCTACACCTTC. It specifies CASGLDSYGYTF. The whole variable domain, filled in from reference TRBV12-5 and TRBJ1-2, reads DARVTQTPRHKVTEMGQEVTMRCQPILGHNTVFWYRQTMMQGLELLAYFRNRAPLDDSGMPKDRFSAEMPDATLATLKIQPSEPRDSAVYFCASGLDSYGYTFGSGTRLTVV.

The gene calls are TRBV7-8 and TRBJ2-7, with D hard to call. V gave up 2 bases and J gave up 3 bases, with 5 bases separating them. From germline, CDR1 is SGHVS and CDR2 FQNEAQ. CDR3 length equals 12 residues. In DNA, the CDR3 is TGTGCCAGCAGCTTAAAGAACTACGAGCAGTACTTC. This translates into CASSLKNYEQYF. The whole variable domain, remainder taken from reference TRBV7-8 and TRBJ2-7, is GAGVSQSPRYKVAKRGQDVALRCDPISGHVSLFWYQQALGQGPEFLTYFQNEAQLDKSGLPSDRFFAERPEGSVSTLKIQRTQQEDSAVYLCASSLKNYEQYFGPGTRLTVT.

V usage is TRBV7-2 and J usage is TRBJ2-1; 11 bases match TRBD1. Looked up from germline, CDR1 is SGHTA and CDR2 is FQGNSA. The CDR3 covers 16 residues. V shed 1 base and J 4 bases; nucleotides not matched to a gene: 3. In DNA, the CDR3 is TGTGCCAGCAGCTTAGACGGGACAGGGGGATACAATGAGCAGTTCTTC. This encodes CASSLDGTGGYNEQFF.

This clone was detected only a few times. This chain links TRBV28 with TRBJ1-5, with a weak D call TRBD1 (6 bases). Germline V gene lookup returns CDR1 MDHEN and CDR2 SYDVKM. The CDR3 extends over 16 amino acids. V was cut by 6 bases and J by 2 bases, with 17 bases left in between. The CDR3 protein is CASSYKQGRRNQPQHF. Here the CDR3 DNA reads TGTGCCAGCAGCTACAAACAGGGACGGCGCAATCAGCCCCAGCATTTT.

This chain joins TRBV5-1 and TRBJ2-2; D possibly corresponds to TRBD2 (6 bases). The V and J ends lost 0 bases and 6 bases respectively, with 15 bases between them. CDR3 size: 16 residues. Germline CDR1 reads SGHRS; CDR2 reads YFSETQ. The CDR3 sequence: CASSLAISGAPGELFF. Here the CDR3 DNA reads TGCGCCAGCAGCTTGGCTATATCGGGAGCGCCCGGGGAGCTGTTTTTT. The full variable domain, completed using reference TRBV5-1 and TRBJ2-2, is KAGVTQTPRYLIKTRGQQVTLSCSPISGHRSVSWYQQTPGQGLQFLFEYFSETQRNKGNFPGRFSGRQFSNSRSEMNVSTLELGDSALYLCASSLAISGAPGELFFGEGSRLTVL.

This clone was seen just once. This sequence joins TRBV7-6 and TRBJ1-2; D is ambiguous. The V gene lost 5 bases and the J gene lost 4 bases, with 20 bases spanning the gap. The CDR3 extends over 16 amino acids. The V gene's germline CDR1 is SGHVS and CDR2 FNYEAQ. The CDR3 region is CASSGWGGRVGYGYTF. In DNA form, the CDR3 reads TGTGCCAGCAGCGGGTGGGGAGGACGGGTCGGCTATGGCTACACCTTC.

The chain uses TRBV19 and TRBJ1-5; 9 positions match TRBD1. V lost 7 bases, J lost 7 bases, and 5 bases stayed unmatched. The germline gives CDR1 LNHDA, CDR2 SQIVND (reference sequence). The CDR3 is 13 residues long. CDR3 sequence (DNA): TGTGCCAGTACCACAGGGGGCGAACAGCCCCAGCATTTT. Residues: CASTTGGEQPQHF.

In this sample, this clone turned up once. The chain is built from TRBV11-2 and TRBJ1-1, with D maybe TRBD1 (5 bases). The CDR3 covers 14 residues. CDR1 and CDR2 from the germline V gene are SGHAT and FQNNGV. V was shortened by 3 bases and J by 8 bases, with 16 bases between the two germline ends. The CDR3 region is CASSFRREGAEAFF. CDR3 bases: TGTGCCAGCAGCTTCCGGCGGGAAGGGGCCGAAGCTTTCTTT.

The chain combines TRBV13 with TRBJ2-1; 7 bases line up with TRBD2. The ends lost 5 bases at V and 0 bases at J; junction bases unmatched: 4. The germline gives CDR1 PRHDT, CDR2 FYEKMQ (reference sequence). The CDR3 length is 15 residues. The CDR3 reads CASSRGGVSYNEQFF. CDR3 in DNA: TGTGCCAGCAGCCGTGGGGGGGTCTCCTACAATGAGCAGTTCTTC.

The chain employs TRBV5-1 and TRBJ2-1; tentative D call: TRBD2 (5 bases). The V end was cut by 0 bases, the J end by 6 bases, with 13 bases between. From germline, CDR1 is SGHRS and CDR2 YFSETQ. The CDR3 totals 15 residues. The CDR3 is CASSLEVGKGNEQFF. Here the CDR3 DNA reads TGCGCCAGCAGCTTGGAGGTCGGGAAAGGCAATGAGCAGTTCTTC. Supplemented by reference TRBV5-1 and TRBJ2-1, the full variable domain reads KAGVTQTPRYLIKTRGQQVTLSCSPISGHRSVSWYQQTPGQGLQFLFEYFSETQRNKGNFPGRFSGRQFSNSRSEMNVSTLELGDSALYLCASSLEVGKGNEQFFGPGTRLTVL.

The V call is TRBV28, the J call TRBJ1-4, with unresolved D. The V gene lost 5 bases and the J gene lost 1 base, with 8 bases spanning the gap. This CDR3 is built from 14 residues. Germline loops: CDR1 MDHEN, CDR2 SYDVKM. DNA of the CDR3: TGTGCCAGCAGTCATGTGATAACTAATGAAAAACTGTTTTTT. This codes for CASSHVITNEKLFF.

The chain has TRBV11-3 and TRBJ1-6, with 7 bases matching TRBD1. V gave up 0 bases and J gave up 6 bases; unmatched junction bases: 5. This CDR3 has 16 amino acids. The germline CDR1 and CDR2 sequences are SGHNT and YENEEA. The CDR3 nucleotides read TGTGCCAGCAGCTTAGATAAGGGGGCGAGTAATTCACCCCTCCACTTT. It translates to CASSLDKGASNSPLHF.

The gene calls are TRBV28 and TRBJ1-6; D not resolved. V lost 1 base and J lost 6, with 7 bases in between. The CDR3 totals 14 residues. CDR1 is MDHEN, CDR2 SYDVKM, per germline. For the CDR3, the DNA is TGTGCCAGCAGTTTATCGGGGATTAATTCACCCCTCCACTTT. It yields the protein CASSLSGINSPLHF.

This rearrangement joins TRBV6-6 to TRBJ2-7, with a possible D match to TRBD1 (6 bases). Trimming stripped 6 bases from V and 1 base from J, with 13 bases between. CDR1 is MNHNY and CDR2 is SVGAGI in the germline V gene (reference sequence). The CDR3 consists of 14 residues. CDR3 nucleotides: TGTGCCAGCAGACCTGGGGGCTCTTCCTACGAGCAGTACTTC. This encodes CASRPGGSSYEQYF.

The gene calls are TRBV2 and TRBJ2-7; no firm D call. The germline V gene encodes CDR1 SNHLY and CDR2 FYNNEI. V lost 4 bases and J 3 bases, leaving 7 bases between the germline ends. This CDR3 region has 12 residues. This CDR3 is CASSGRIYEQYF. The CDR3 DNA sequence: TGTGCCAGCAGTGGCAGGATCTACGAGCAGTACTTC. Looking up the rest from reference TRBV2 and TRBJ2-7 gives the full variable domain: EPEVTQTPSHQVTQMGQEVILRCVPISNHLYFYWYRQILGQKVEFLVSFYNNEISEKSEIFDDQFSVERPDGSNFTLKIRSTKLEDSAMYFCASSGRIYEQYFGPGTRLTVT.

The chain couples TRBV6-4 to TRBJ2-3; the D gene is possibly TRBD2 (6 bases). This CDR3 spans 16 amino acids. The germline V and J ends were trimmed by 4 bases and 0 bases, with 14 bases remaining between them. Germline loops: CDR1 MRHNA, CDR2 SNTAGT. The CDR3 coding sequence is TGTGCCAGCAGTGGACTCGGCGGGACTAGCACAGATACGCAGTATTTT. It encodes CASSGLGGTSTDTQYF.

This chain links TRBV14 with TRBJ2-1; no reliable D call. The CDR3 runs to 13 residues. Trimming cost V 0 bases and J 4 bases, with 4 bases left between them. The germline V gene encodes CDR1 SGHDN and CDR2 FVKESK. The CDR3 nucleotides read TGTGCCAGCAGCCAAGAATTGTACAATGAGCAGTTCTTC. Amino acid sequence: CASSQELYNEQFF. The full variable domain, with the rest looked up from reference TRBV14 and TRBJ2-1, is EAGVTQFPSHSVIEKGQTVTLRCDPISGHDNLYWYRRVMGKEIKFLLHFVKESKQDESGMPNNRFLAERTGGTYSTLKVQPAELEDSGVYFCASSQELYNEQFFGPGTRLTVL.

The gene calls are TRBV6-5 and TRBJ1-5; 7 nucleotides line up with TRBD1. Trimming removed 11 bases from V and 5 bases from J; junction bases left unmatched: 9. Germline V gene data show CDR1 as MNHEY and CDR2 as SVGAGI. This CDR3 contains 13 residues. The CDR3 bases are TGTGCCGTACAGGGGCGCAGCGATCAGCCCCAGCATTTT. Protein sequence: CAVQGRSDQPQHF.